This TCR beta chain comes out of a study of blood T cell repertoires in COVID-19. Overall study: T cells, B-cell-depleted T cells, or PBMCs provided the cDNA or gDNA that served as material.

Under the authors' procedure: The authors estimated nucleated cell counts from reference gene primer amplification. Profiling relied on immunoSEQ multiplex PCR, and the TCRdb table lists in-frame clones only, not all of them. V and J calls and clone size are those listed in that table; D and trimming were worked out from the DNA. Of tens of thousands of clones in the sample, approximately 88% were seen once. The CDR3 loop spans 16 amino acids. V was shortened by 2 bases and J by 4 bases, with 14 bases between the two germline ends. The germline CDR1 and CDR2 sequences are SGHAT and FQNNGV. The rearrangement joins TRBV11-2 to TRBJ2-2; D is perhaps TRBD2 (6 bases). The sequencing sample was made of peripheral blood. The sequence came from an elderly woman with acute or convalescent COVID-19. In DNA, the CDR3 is TGTGCCAGCAGCTTACCGACTAGTTTCGTCACCGGGGAGCTGTTTTTT. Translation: CASSLPTSFVTGELFF.